This TCR beta chain stems from a study of T cell responses to AZD1222 COVID-19 vaccine. Broader study findings: Clonal diversity was possibly underestimated; the donors were predominantly white British and more often female. The peak T cell response came first, and repertoires were sampled only after it.

Using immunoSEQ multiplex PCR, the repertoire was profiled, and TCRdb retains in-frame clones only, with some absent. In the table there are 100,000 to 150,000 clones, roughly 88% of which are singletons. V was clipped by 5 bases and J by 8 bases, with 16 bases between them. The CDR3 contains 15 residues. The germline gives CDR1 SEHNR, CDR2 FQNEAQ (reference sequence). Notes on this clone: Its antigen is still unknown.

The specimen comprised peripheral blood, sampled on day 0 of MenACWY control vaccination. The chain has TRBV7-9 and TRBJ1-6; weak D call: TRBD1 (5 bases). The sequence came from an adult in good health. CDR3 protein: CASSDFIGGDSPLHF. CDR3 sequence (DNA): TGTGCCAGCAGCGATTTCATCGGGGGGGATTCACCCCTCCACTTT. Together with reference TRBV7-9 and TRBJ1-6, the CDR3 gives the full variable domain: DTGVSQNPRHKITKRGQNVTFRCDPISEHNRLYWYRQTLGQGPEFLTYFQNEAQLEKSRLLSDRFSAERPKGSFSTLEIQRTEQGDSAMYLCASSDFIGGDSPLHFGNGTRLTVT.